The next 24 T cell receptor beta chains were all read from a single sample in a study of cytomegalovirus exposure and HLA in healthy donors. The PCR was carried out with 60 Vbeta primers and 13 Jbeta primers. Profiling relied on immunoSEQ multiplex PCR, and the TCRdb table lists in-frame clones only, not all of them. The listing records under 65,000 clones. The source material was PBMCs. These receptors were collected from a woman aged 40 to 55 in good health and CMV-seronegative.

In DNA form, the CDR3 reads TGTGCCAGCAGCCAAGATCCCCAGCGGATAGACAATGAGCAGTTCTTC. This gives the protein CASSQDPQRIDNEQFF. J is TRBJ2-1 and V is TRBV4-2; D perhaps matches TRBD2 (5 bases). The CDR3 totals 16 residues. The V and J ends lost 0 bases and 5 bases respectively, with 14 bases between them. Germline V gives CDR1 LGHNA, CDR2 YNFKEQ.

The chain carries TRBV30 and TRBJ1-5; tentative D call: TRBD1 (5 bases). V lost 5 bases, J lost 4 bases, and 15 bases lay in between. CDR3 size: 14 residues. The germline V gene has CDR1 GTSNPN and CDR2 SVGIG (reference sequence). The CDR3 here is CAWARAGGNQPQHF. The CDR3 DNA is TGTGCCTGGGCTAGGGCCGGGGGGAATCAGCCCCAGCATTTT.

V usage is TRBV30 and J usage is TRBJ1-2; D is undetermined. This CDR3 has 13 residues. V was trimmed by 3 bases and J by 5 bases, leaving 13 bases between them. Germline CDR1 reads GTSNPN; CDR2 reads SVGIG (reference sequence). The CDR3 protein is CAWSPGSRYGYTF. CDR3 DNA sequence: TGTGCCTGGAGCCCCGGGTCCCGATATGGCTACACCTTC.

The chain is built from TRBV28 and TRBJ2-7; 8 bases fit TRBD2. CDR1 and CDR2 (germline): MDHEN, SYDVKM. V shed 2 bases and J 7 bases; nucleotides not matched to a gene: 10. The CDR3 spans 15 residues. CDR3 residues: CASSLPTGGLGEQYF. The CDR3 DNA is TGTGCCAGCAGTTTACCCACGGGAGGGCTGGGAGAGCAGTACTTC.

V and J are TRBV7-2 and TRBJ2-2; 9 positions match TRBD2. The germline V gene has CDR1 SGHTA and CDR2 FQGNSA. Trimming at V came to 5 bases and at J to 7 bases, leaving 14 bases not matched to a gene. The CDR3 runs to 17 residues. The CDR3 loop is CASSPRLSRGGLGELFF. CDR3 coding DNA: TGTGCCAGCAGCCCAAGACTGTCGCGGGGGGGTCTCGGGGAGCTGTTTTTT.

The V call is TRBV5-1, the J call TRBJ2-1; D is perhaps TRBD1 (6 bases). The CDR3 loop spans 12 amino acids. V was shortened by 4 bases and J by 6 bases, with 8 bases between the two germline ends. Per the germline V gene, CDR1 is SGHRS and CDR2 is YFSETQ. For the CDR3, the DNA is TGCGCCAGCAGCGAACAGGGCAATGAGCAGTTCTTC. Translated: CASSEQGNEQFF. Filled out from reference TRBV5-1 and TRBJ2-1, the complete variable domain reads KAGVTQTPRYLIKTRGQQVTLSCSPISGHRSVSWYQQTPGQGLQFLFEYFSETQRNKGNFPGRFSGRQFSNSRSEMNVSTLELGDSALYLCASSEQGNEQFFGPGTRLTVL.

The gene calls are TRBV15 and TRBJ2-5; D might be TRBD1 (5 bases). TRBJ2-7 explains the end of the DNA better; the J call may be wrong. Germline V gives CDR1 LNHNV, CDR2 YYDKDF (reference sequence). This CDR3 spans 15 amino acids. Written as DNA, the CDR3 is TGTGCCACCAGCAGAGGGGGCGGTAGCTCCTACGAGCAGTACTTC. Encoded protein: CATSRGGGSSYEQYF.

V gene TRBV28 combines with J gene TRBJ1-1; tentative D call: TRBD1 (6 bases). V lost 5 bases and J lost 9, with 16 bases in between. Germline loops: CDR1 MDHEN, CDR2 SYDVKM. This CDR3 is built from 13 residues. CDR3 nucleotide sequence: TGTGCCAGCAGTCCTCCCCGACAGGCTAAAGCTTTCTTT. Amino acids: CASSPPRQAKAFF.

The chain couples TRBV15 to TRBJ2-7; 9 bases fit TRBD1. This CDR3 is 15 amino acids long. V trimming: 0 bases; J trimming: 5 bases; junction bases outside the gene matches: 5. Looked up from germline, CDR1 is LNHNV and CDR2 is YYDKDF (reference sequence). The CDR3 DNA reads as TGTGCCACCAGCAGAGAGCCACAGGGGGCTGACGAGCAGTACTTC. Residues: CATSREPQGADEQYF.

The rearrangement joins TRBV18 to TRBJ1-6, with 10 bases matching TRBD1. The CDR3 runs to 16 residues. V lost 2 bases to trimming and J lost 8 bases; unmatched junction nucleotides: 6. CDR1 and CDR2 from the germline V gene are KGHSH and LQKENI. In nucleotides, the CDR3 is TGTGCCAGCTCACCAACGGGACAGGGGTATGATTCACCCCTCCACTTT. It codes for CASSPTGQGYDSPLHF. Full variable domain (remainder filled in from reference TRBV18 and TRBJ1-6): NAGVMQNPRHLVRRRGQEARLRCSPMKGHSHVYWYRQLPEEGLKFMVYLQKENIIDESGMPKERFSAEFPKEGPSILRIQQVVRGDSAAYFCASSPTGQGYDSPLHFGNGTRLTVT.

V is TRBV19 and J is TRBJ1-2, with D possibly matching TRBD1 (5 bases). This CDR3 is built from 14 residues. Trimming took off 3 bases at V and 6 bases at J, with 14 bases between the two ends. Germline V gene sequence: CDR1 LNHDA, CDR2 SQIVND (reference sequence). The CDR3 loop is CASSMAWGEDGYTF. The CDR3 DNA reads as TGTGCCAGTAGTATGGCGTGGGGGGAGGATGGCTACACCTTC.

The chain combines TRBV19 with TRBJ1-5; 7 nucleotides align to TRBD1. The CDR3 extends over 15 amino acids. J gave up 3 bases and V 3 bases, and 5 bases lay outside the gene matches. Germline V gene data show CDR1 as LNHDA and CDR2 as SQIVND (reference sequence). The CDR3 DNA is TGTGCCAGTAGTATGACAGGGTTCAACAATCAGCCCCAGCATTTT. Translated: CASSMTGFNNQPQHF. Drawing the rest from reference TRBV19 and TRBJ1-5, the complete variable domain is DGGITQSPKYLFRKEGQNVTLSCEQNLNHDAMYWYRQDPGQGLRLIYYSQIVNDFQKGDIAEGYSVSREKKESFPLTVTSAQKNPTAFYLCASSMTGFNNQPQHFGDGTRLSIL.

The rearrangement links TRBV28 to TRBJ2-1; TRBD2 agrees at 7 bases. The germline V gene has CDR1 MDHEN and CDR2 SYDVKM. The CDR3 runs to 14 residues. Trimming took 6 bases from V and 4 from J; bases not matched to a gene: 6. The chain's CDR3 is CASRSSGPYNEQFF. The CDR3 DNA follows: TGTGCCAGCAGGTCTAGCGGACCATACAATGAGCAGTTCTTC. The whole variable domain, remainder taken from reference TRBV28 and TRBJ2-1, is DVKVTQSSRYLVKRTGEKVFLECVQDMDHENMFWYRQDPGLGLRLIYFSYDVKMKEKGDIPEGYSVSREKKERFSLILESASTNQTSMYLCASRSSGPYNEQFFGPGTRLTVL.

The chain uses TRBV19 and TRBJ1-2, with D unresolved. This CDR3 is 13 amino acids long. From germline, CDR1 is LNHDA and CDR2 SQIVND (reference sequence). The ends were cut back, 0 bases at V and 6 bases at J, with 8 bases in the middle. Here the CDR3 reads CASSIDDWDGYTF. The DNA of the CDR3 is TGTGCCAGTAGTATAGATGACTGGGATGGCTACACCTTC.

The rearrangement links TRBV25-1 to TRBJ1-1; tentative D call: TRBD1 (6 bases). The CDR3 length is 16 residues. Trimming stripped 3 bases from V and 2 bases from J, with 16 bases between. CDR1 and CDR2 from the germline V gene are MGHDK and SYGVNS. CDR3 protein: CASSELPAGANTEAFF. CDR3 in DNA: TGTGCCAGCAGTGAGCTCCCCGCAGGGGCCAACACTGAAGCTTTCTTT.

The DNA of the CDR3 is TGCGCCAGCAGCCAAGAAGCCTATCTTGGCGAGCAGTACTTC. Translating it yields CASSQEAYLGEQYF. The chain uses TRBV4-3 and TRBJ2-7; no clear D gene. The V end was cut by 0 bases, the J end by 6 bases, with 12 bases between. Germline lookup yields CDR1 LGHNA and CDR2 YSLEER. The CDR3 length is 14 residues.

This sequence joins TRBV7-2 and TRBJ2-7; the match to TRBD1 covers 7 bases. The ends lost 2 bases at V and 5 bases at J; junction bases unmatched: 9. This CDR3 spans 15 amino acids. Germline CDR1 and CDR2: SGHTA and FQGNSA. The CDR3 DNA follows: TGTGCCAGCAGCTTACCTGACCTAGACAGGGACGAGCAGTACTTC. It yields the protein CASSLPDLDRDEQYF.

The chain carries TRBV30 and TRBJ2-4; TRBD2 matches at 12 bases. V trimming: 0 bases; J trimming: 7 bases; junction bases outside the gene matches: 10. CDR1 is GTSNPN, CDR2 SVGIG, per germline (reference sequence). This CDR3 comprises 17 residues. In DNA, the CDR3 is TGTGCCTGGAGTGTAGGCCTAGCGGGGGGGCTCCAGAACATTCAGTACTTC. Translating gives CAWSVGLAGGLQNIQYF.

The chain couples TRBV6-5 to TRBJ1-2, with D perhaps matching TRBD1 (5 bases). CDR3 length: 15 residues. Between the trimmed V and J ends, which lost 2 bases and 4 bases, there was a span of 14 bases. The germline V gene has CDR1 MNHEY and CDR2 SVGAGI. The CDR3 DNA follows: TGTGCCAGCAGTTACCGGGGGGATCGGGGCTATGGCTACACCTTC. Its translation: CASSYRGDRGYGYTF.

The rearrangement links TRBV18 to TRBJ1-5; 8 bases are a match to TRBD1. With 0 bases clipped from V and 4 bases from J, the junction kept 5 bases outside the gene matches. Germline CDR1 reads KGHSH; CDR2 reads LQKENI. This CDR3 spans 16 amino acids. The CDR3, as DNA: TGTGCCAGCTCACCACCAGGGACAGGTGAAAATCAGCCCCAGCATTTT. Its translation: CASSPPGTGENQPQHF.

J is TRBJ1-1 and V is TRBV2; 7 bases map to TRBD1. J gave up 7 bases and V 6 bases, and 5 bases lay outside the gene matches. This CDR3 has 12 amino acids. Germline CDR1 and CDR2: SNHLY and FYNNEI. Here the CDR3 reads CASRWDRNEAFF. The CDR3 DNA is TGTGCCAGCAGGTGGGACAGAAATGAAGCTTTCTTT.

This chain links TRBV29-1 with TRBJ2-3, with a tentative D call TRBD2 (5 bases). CDR3 size: 13 residues. V lost 7 bases to trimming and J lost 0 bases, with 11 bases between them. Looked up from germline, CDR1 is SQVTM and CDR2 is ANQGSEA. Here the CDR3 reads CSAPEASTDTQYF. DNA of the CDR3: TGCAGCGCCCCGGAGGCTAGCACAGATACGCAGTATTTT.

The chain links TRBV7-8 to TRBJ2-7; 9 bases align to TRBD1. The germline CDR1 and CDR2 sequences are SGHVS and FQNEAQ. V gave up 5 bases and J gave up 5 bases; unmatched junction bases: 10. The CDR3 has 15 residues. The CDR3, as DNA: TGTGCCAGCAGCGCGCGGGACAGGGCGGTGAACGAGCAGTACTTC. As protein: CASSARDRAVNEQYF. The whole variable domain, remainder taken from reference TRBV7-8 and TRBJ2-7, is GAGVSQSPRYKVAKRGQDVALRCDPISGHVSLFWYQQALGQGPEFLTYFQNEAQLDKSGLPSDRFFAERPEGSVSTLKIQRTQQEDSAVYLCASSARDRAVNEQYFGPGTRLTVT.

The gene calls are TRBV6-1 and TRBJ2-3; the D is unclear. The V end was cut by 3 bases, the J end by 1 base, with 17 bases between. Germline V gene sequence: CDR1 MNHNS, CDR2 SASEGT. The CDR3 is 17 residues long. DNA of the CDR3: TGTGCCAGCAGTGAGCGGCCGACCTCCCACCGCACAGATACGCAGTATTTT. This translates into CASSERPTSHRTDTQYF.